This T cell receptor beta chain appears in the sequencing data of a study of T cell responses to AZD1222 COVID-19 vaccine (dated by TCRdb to the early 2020s). Regarding the complete study: AZD1222 recipients given second doses at about 4 weeks or at about 12 weeks were pooled, since spike-specific TCR depth and breadth were not found to differ between the two schedules. Trial participants were enrolled by age into subgroups of 18-55, 56-69 and 70-plus years, and around 150, 29 and 61 TCR-sequenced participants, respectively, were included in these subgroups. TCR sequencing covered about 230 trial participants: roughly 200 given two doses of AZD1222 and around 25 given two doses of MenACWY control vaccine. General conclusions and limits of the study: The 56-69-year group was small, and its depth increase did not reach significance, likely because of low power. After two AZD1222 doses, spike-specific TCR breadth and depth were significantly higher than at day 0 and than in MenACWY recipients. Because no day 14 peak-response samples were available, the repertoires could be characterized only after the peak T cell response. Participants were mostly white British, with more females than males. The authors suggested clonal diversity may have been underestimated. Reportedly, almost half of the unique spike-specific TCRs recognized epitopes lying outside the regions that are mutated in the B.1.351 and B.1.1.7 variants. Conclusions about previously exposed vaccinees are limited, since just 5 or 6 AZD1222 recipients were seropositive for SARS-CoV-2 at baseline. The whole spike protein was spanned by vaccine-associated CD4 TCRs, and dominant responses were seen in regions 160-218 and 743-854.

Its CDR3 holds 17 amino acids, cysteine through phenylalanine. Only the CDR3 part of the read is kept: 51 bases, read in frame from the first base. CDR1 and CDR2, per the germline V gene, are SGHVS and FQNEAQ. V lost 1 base and J lost 5 bases, and the count of bases not matched to a germline gene is 7. The CDR3 regions of human TCRbeta chains were subjected to immunosequencing. The paper's data handling went like this. TCRs in the repertoires were matched against a reference library of SARS-CoV-2-specific TCRs that had been generated with the MIRA antigen-specificity platform. Breadth was defined as the fraction of unique TCRs that were SARS-CoV-2-associated, and depth was defined as the fraction of total T cells that were SARS-CoV-2-associated. Using the MIRA data, every spike-specific TCR was mapped to the spike region that the TCR reacted to and assigned to either a CD4 or a CD8 class. Log10-transformed breadth and depth values were compared by one-way ANOVA with Sidak's multiple comparisons tests. Drawn from immuneACCESS, this table holds only the in-frame rearrangements with V and J called that TCRdb kept. Clones are partly lost; checked studies trace under half to an unresolved V gene and leave the rest unexplained. From that table come the V and J calls and clone size; the DNA was used to work out D and trimming. The sample contains roughly 140,000 clones, approximately 90% of them found a single time. Together, the top ten hold 2.2% of the sample.

Worth noting for this clone: What antigen it recognizes has not been identified. Within one base of it there is no much larger clone, and no base qualities were kept.

The sample's time point label is to be understood as: baseline before first vaccination. The vaccinee samples were drawn from two UK trials, COV001 and COV002, one of which was a single-blind randomized controlled phase 2/3 trial testing AZD1222 (ChAdOx1 nCoV-19) in healthy adults. For TCRbeta chain sequencing, PBMC samples from trial participants were taken at day 0 and at day 28 after the second dose. The source was peripheral blood, collected on day 0 of AZD1222 vaccination. The rearranged chain carries TRBV7-8 and TRBJ2-3; 12 central bases correspond to TRBD2. This TCR derives from an adult in good health. CDR3 region: CASSLVGRLAGVDTQYF. The nucleotides are TGTGCCAGCAGCTTAGTGGGGAGACTAGCGGGAGTAGATACGCAGTATTTT. Reference TRBV7-8 and TRBJ2-3 proteins supply the regions before and after the CDR3; the full variable domain is: GAGVSQSPRYKVAKRGQDVALRCDPISGHVSLFWYQQALGQGPEFLTYFQNEAQLDKSGLPSDRFFAERPEGSVSTLKIQRTQQEDSAVYLCASSLVGRLAGVDTQYFGPGTRLTVL.